This TCR beta chain was profiled in a study of blood T cell repertoires in COVID-19. Study-wide background: The United States, Italy and Spain supplied acute and convalescent COVID-19 samples.

CDR1 and CDR2 from the germline V gene are SGHTA and FQGNSA. The CDR3 consists of 14 residues. Of note for this clone: At one end the junction does not follow the germline gene, possibly because of a read error.

As originally analysed: Nucleated cell counts were estimated from reference gene primer amplification. Libraries were prepared by immunoSEQ multiplex PCR; TCRdb keeps only in-frame clonotypes and omits some of them. D and trimming were read from the DNA, whereas the V and J calls and clone size are those reported in that table. The sample shows 180,000 or so clones, 84% of them seen only once. The sequenced material came from peripheral blood. The J gene is TRBJ1-2, the V gene TRBV7-2; 7 bases are shared with TRBD1. This TCR derives from a human donor with acute or convalescent COVID-19. The donor label of this sample is uncertain. DNA for the CDR3: TGTGCCAGCAGCCAAAACGTATACTCCGGGACAGCTCACTTC. Translating gives CASSQNVYSGTAHF.